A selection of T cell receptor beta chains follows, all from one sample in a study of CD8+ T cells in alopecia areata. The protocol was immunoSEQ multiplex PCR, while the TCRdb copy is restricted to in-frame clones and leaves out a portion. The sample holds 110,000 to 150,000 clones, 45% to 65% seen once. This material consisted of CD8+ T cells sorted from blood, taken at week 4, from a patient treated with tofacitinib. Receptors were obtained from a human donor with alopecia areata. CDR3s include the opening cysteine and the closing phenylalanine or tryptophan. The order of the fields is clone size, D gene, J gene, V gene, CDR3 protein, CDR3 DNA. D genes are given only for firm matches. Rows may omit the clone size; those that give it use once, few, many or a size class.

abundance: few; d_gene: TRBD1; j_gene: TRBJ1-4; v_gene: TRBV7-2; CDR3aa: CASSFVRTGLNEKLFF; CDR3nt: TGTGCCAGCAGCTTTGTTCGGACAGGGCTTAATGAAAAACTGTTTTTT
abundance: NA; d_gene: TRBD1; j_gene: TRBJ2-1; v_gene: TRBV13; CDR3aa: CASTLQGGSYNEQFF; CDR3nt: TGTGCCAGCACCCTACAGGGGGGCTCCTACAATGAGCAGTTCTTC
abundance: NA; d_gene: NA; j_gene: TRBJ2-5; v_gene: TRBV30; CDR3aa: CAWIWGRQETQYF; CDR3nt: TGTGCCTGGATCTGGGGCAGACAAGAGACCCAGTACTTC
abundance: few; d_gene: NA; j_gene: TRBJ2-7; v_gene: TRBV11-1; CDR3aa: CASSLSGTYEQYF; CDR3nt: TGTGCCAGCAGCTTAAGCGGAACCTACGAGCAGTACTTC
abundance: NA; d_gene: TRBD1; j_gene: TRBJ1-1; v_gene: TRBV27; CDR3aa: CASSLSPGGEAFF; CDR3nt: TGTGCCAGCAGTTTAAGTCCAGGGGGTGAAGCTTTCTTT
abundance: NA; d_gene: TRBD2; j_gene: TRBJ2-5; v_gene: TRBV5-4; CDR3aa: CASSSSGGPQETQYF; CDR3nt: TGTGCCAGCAGCTCTAGCGGGGGGCCTCAAGAGACCCAGTACTTC
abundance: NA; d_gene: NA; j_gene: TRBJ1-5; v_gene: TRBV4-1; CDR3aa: CASSQDGRVGEPQHF; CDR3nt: TGCGCCAGCAGCCAAGATGGGAGGGTGGGAGAGCCCCAGCATTTT
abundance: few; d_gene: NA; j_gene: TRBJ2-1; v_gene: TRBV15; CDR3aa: CATSRDLGTGYGEQFF; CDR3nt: TGTGCCACCAGCAGAGATTTGGGCACAGGGTACGGTGAGCAGTTCTTC
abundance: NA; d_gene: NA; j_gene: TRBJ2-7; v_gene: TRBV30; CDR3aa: CAWSVMAAYEQYF; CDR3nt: TGTGCCTGGAGTGTAATGGCAGCCTACGAGCAGTACTTC
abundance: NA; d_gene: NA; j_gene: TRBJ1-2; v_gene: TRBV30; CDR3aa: CAWDPPAGGYTF; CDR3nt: TGTGCCTGGGATCCCCCGGCGGGCGGCTACACCTTC
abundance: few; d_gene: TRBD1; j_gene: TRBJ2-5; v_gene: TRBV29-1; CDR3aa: CSERDSPLETQYF; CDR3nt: TGCAGCGAACGGGACAGTCCATTAGAGACCCAGTACTTC
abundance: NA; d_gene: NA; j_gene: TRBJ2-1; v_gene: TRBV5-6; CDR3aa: CASSFSPFDYNEQFF; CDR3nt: TGTGCCAGCAGCTTTTCTCCTTTCGATTACAATGAGCAGTTCTTC
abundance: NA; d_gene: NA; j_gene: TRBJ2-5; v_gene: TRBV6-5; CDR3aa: CASSYDGLTQYF; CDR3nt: TGTGCCAGCAGTTACGACGGTTTAACCCAGTACTTC
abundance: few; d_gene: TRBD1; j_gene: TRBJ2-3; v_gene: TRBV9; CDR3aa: CASSLRTGTGGHTDTQYF; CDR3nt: TGTGCCAGCAGCTTAAGAACCGGGACAGGGGGTCACACAGATACGCAGTATTTT
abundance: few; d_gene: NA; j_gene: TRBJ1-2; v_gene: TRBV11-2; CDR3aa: CASSLGTGADYGYTF; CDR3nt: TGTGCCAGCAGCTTAGGAACGGGGGCGGACTATGGCTACACCTTC
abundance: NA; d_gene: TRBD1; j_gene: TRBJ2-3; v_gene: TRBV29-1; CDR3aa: CSVEGPRTGNTDTQYF; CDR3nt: TGCAGCGTTGAGGGACCCCGGACAGGGAACACAGATACGCAGTATTTT
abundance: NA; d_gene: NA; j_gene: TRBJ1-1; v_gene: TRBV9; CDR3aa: CASRVGEGISTEAFF; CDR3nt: TGTGCCAGCCGCGTTGGGGAGGGGATTAGCACTGAAGCTTTCTTT
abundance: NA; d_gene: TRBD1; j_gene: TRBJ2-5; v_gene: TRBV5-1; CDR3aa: CASSPDRELLETQYF; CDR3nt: TGCGCCAGCAGCCCGGACAGGGAACTTTTAGAGACCCAGTACTTC
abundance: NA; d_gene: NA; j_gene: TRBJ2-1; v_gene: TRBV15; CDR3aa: CATSRIASGNEQFF; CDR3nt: TGTGCCACCAGCAGAATAGCGTCGGGCAATGAGCAGTTCTTC
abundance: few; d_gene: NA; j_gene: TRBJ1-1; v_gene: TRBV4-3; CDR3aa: CASSQSRTSDAFF; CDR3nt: TGCGCCAGCAGCCAATCCCGGACCAGCGATGCTTTCTTT
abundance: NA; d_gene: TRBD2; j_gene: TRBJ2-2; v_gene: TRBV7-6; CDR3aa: CASSLGRGGGNTGELFF; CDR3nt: TGTGCCAGCAGCTTAGGCCGGGGCGGGGGGAACACCGGGGAGCTGTTTTTT
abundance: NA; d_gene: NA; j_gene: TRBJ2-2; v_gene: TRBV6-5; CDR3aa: CASSPLPGTGELFF; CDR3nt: TGTGCCAGCAGTCCACTACCGGGAACCGGGGAGCTGTTTTTT
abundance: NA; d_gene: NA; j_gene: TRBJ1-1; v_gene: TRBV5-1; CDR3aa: CASSIGQPNTEAFF; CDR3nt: TGCGCCAGCAGCATCGGACAGCCGAACACTGAAGCTTTCTTT
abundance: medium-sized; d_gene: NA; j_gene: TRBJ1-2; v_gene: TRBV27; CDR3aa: CASSLSGGYGYTF; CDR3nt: TGTGCCAGCAGTTTAAGCGGCGGCTATGGCTACACCTTC
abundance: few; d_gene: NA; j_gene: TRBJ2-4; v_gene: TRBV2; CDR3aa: CASSEASRVAKNIQYF; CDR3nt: TGTGCCAGCAGTGAAGCTTCGAGGGTAGCCAAAAACATTCAGTACTTC
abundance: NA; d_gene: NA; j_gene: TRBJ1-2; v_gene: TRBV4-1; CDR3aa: CASSPYGGGGYTF; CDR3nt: TGCGCCAGCAGCCCTTACGGGGGAGGCGGCTACACCTTC
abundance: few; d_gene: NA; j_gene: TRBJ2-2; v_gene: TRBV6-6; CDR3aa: CASSSRAGELFF; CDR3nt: TGTGCCAGCAGTTCGAGGGCCGGGGAGCTGTTTTTT
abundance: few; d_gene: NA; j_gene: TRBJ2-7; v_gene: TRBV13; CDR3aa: CASSLRDSSYEQYF; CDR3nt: TGTGCCAGCAGCCTGCGGGACAGCTCCTACGAGCAGTACTTC
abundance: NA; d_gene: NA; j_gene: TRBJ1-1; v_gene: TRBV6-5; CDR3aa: CASSLGESTEAFF; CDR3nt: TGTGCCAGCAGTCTCGGGGAGAGCACTGAAGCTTTCTTT
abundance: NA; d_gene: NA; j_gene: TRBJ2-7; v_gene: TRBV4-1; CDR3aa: CASSHRVGAYEQYF; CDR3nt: TGCGCCAGCAGCCACAGGGTCGGGGCCTACGAGCAGTACTTC
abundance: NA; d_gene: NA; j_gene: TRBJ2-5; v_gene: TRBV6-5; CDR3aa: CASSLPGREETQYF; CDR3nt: TGTGCCAGCAGTTTGCCAGGACGGGAAGAGACCCAGTACTTC
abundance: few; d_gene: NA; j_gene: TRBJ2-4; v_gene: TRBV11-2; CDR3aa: CASSLAKGLGKNIQYF; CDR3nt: TGTGCCAGCAGCTTAGCGAAGGGGCTTGGCAAAAACATTCAGTACTTC
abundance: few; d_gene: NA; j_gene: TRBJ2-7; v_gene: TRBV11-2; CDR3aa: CASSLVIGHSYEQYF; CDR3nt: TGTGCCAGCAGCTTAGTAATTGGGCATTCCTACGAGCAGTACTTC
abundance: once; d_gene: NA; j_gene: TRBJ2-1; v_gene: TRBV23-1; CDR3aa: CASSQRGASYNEQFF; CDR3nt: TGCGCCAGCAGTCAACGGGGGGCCTCCTACAATGAGCAGTTCTTC
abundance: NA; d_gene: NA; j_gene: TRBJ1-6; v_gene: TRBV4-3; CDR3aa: CASSQVLDSRSPLHF; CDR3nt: TGCGCCAGCAGCCAAGTTTTGGACAGCCGATCACCCCTCCACTTT
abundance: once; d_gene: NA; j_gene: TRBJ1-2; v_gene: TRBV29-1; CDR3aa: CSVEEGYYGYTF; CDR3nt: TGCAGCGTTGAAGAGGGGTACTATGGCTACACCTTC
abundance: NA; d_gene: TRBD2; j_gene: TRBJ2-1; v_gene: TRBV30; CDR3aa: CAWSPSGRYNEQFF; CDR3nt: TGTGCCTGGAGCCCTAGCGGGAGATACAATGAGCAGTTCTTC
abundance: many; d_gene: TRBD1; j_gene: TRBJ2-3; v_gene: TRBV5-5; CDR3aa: CASSYGDRRTDTQYF; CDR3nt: TGTGCCAGCAGCTACGGGGACAGACGCACAGATACGCAGTATTTT
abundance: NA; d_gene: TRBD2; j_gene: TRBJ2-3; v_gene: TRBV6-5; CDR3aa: CASSPLAGIDTQYF; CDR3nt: TGTGCCAGCAGTCCCTTAGCGGGGATTGATACGCAGTATTTT
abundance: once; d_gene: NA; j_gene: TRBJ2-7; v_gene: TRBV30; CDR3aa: CAWGGPETYEQYF; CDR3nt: TGTGCCTGGGGAGGGCCGGAGACCTACGAGCAGTACTTC
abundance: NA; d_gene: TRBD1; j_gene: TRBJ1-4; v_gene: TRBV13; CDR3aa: CASSSSPGQGNEKLFF; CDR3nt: TGTGCCAGCAGCTCTTCTCCGGGACAGGGGAATGAAAAACTGTTTTTT
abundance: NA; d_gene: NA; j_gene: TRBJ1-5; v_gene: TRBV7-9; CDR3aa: CASSFGEMGNQPQHF; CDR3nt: TGTGCCAGCAGCTTTGGCGAGATGGGCAATCAGCCCCAGCATTTT
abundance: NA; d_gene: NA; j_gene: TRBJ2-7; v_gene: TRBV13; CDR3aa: CASSTGTNSYEQYF; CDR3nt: TGTGCCAGCAGCACCGGGACAAATTCCTACGAGCAGTACTTC
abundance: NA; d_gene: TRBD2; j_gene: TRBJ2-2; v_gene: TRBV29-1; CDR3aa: CSVEGGRNTGELFF; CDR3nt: TGCAGCGTTGAGGGCGGGAGGAACACCGGGGAGCTGTTTTTT
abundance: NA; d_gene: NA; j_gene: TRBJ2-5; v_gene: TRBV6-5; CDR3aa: CASTPGHMRETQYF; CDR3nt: TGTGCCAGCACTCCGGGACACATGAGGGAGACCCAGTACTTC
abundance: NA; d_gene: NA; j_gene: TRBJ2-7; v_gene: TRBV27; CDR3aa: CASSLGRYSGEQYF; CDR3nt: TGTGCCAGCAGTTTGGGCAGGTATTCGGGCGAGCAGTACTTC
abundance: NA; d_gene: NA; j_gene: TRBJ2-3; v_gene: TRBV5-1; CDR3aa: CASSPTWKGTDTQYF; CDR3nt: TGCGCCAGCAGCCCCACCTGGAAGGGGACAGATACGCAGTATTTT
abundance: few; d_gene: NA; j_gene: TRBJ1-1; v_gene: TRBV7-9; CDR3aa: CASSLAGEAFF; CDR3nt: TGTGCCAGCAGCTTAGCAGGTGAAGCTTTCTTT